Presented here are 8 T cell receptor beta chains from one specimen sequenced in a study of blood T cell repertoires in COVID-19. Libraries were prepared by immunoSEQ multiplex PCR; TCRdb keeps only in-frame clonotypes and omits some of them. The table includes some 210,000 clones, approximately 80% detected once. The source material was PBMCs or T cells enriched from blood (not recorded which). Receptors were obtained from a woman in her forties or fifties with acute COVID-19.

This chain connects TRBV19 to TRBJ2-3; 9 positions match TRBD2. CDR1 is LNHDA, CDR2 SQIVND, per germline (reference sequence). The J segment lost 3 bases and the V segment lost 1 base, leaving 8 bases of the junction unmatched. This CDR3 contains 17 residues. The CDR3 protein is CASSIARSGSGTDTQYF. CDR3 bases: TGTGCCAGTAGTATAGCTCGTAGCGGGAGTGGTACAGATACGCAGTATTTT.

In its sample, this clone was seen a few times. The genes are TRBV7-9 and TRBJ2-2, with D perhaps matching TRBD1 (5 bases). Trimming stripped 3 bases from V and 1 base from J, with 9 bases between. CDR1 and CDR2 (germline): SEHNR, FQNEAQ (reference sequence). CDR3 size: 15 residues. The CDR3 here is CASSFWQGNTGELFF. CDR3 nucleotide sequence: TGTGCCAGCAGCTTCTGGCAGGGGAACACCGGGGAGCTGTTTTTT.

This chain links TRBV28 with TRBJ2-7; TRBD1 might be the D (5 bases). Germline values: CDR1 MDHEN, CDR2 SYDVKM. The CDR3 runs 15 residues. Between the trimmed V and J ends, which lost 7 bases and 2 bases, there was a span of 18 bases. The CDR3 protein is CASTTSWQGPYEQYF. The CDR3 nucleotides read TGTGCCAGCACTACCTCCTGGCAGGGTCCCTACGAGCAGTACTTC.

This clone has only one observation. The rearrangement uses TRBV5-1 and TRBJ2-2; TRBD2 matches 9 bases. V shed 4 bases and J 4 bases; nucleotides not matched to a gene: 2. Germline loops: CDR1 SGHRS, CDR2 YFSETQ. This CDR3 region has 14 residues. The CDR3 nucleotides read TGCGCCAGCAGCAAGACTAGCGGCACCGGGGAGCTGTTTTTT. Translating gives CASSKTSGTGELFF.

A few counts support this clone. J is TRBJ2-7 and V is TRBV27; D is possibly TRBD1 (6 bases). V dropped 5 bases and J dropped 0 bases, with 17 bases sitting between them. This CDR3 is built from 16 residues. CDR1 MNHEY and CDR2 SMNVEV come from the germline V gene (reference sequence). In DNA, the CDR3 is TGTGCCAGCAGTCTTACGACAGGTTCGAGCTCCTACGAGCAGTACTTC. Amino acids: CASSLTTGSSSYEQYF.

J is TRBJ2-1 and V is TRBV4-3; D ambiguous. Germline lookup yields CDR1 LGHNA and CDR2 YSLEER. Trimming stripped 0 bases from V and 9 bases from J, with 6 bases between. The CDR3 covers 12 residues. CDR3 sequence reads: CASSQDSSEQFF. The CDR3 nucleotides read TGCGCCAGCAGCCAAGATTCGTCTGAGCAGTTCTTC.

The chain links TRBV5-5 to TRBJ1-2, with TRBD1 as a possible D gene (5 bases). Germline V CDR1 and CDR2: SGHKS, YYEKEE (reference sequence). The V and J ends lost 0 bases and 2 bases respectively, with 11 bases between them. The CDR3 is 15 residues long. The CDR3 is CASSLAATANYGYTF. CDR3 DNA sequence: TGTGCCAGCAGCTTGGCCGCGACAGCAAACTATGGCTACACCTTC.

V gene TRBV4-1 combines with J gene TRBJ1-5; D gene unclear. The CDR3 has 13 residues. Germline V gene lookup returns CDR1 MGHRA and CDR2 YSYEKL. The V gene lost 0 bases and the J gene lost 5 bases, with 5 bases spanning the gap. The CDR3 bases are TGCGCCAGCAGCCAAGACCGGGATCAGCCCCAGCATTTT. It encodes CASSQDRDQPQHF.